This TCR beta chain was captured by sequencing in a study of CD8 T cells in ankylosing spondylitis. Ten or more counts support this clonotype. Its antigen is undetermined. The CDR3 has 17 amino acids. Germline V CDR1 and CDR2: LGHNA, YSLEER. Germline trimming cut 3 bases from V and 4 bases from J; bases unmatched to any gene: 7. TCRdb independently ran MiXCR on the 5' RACE reads; one entry per CDR3 protein. Counted here are 200,000 to 250,000 distinct CDR3 sequences, more than 5.5% occurring once; the ten biggest clones make up approximately 15%. Broader study findings: In ankylosing spondylitis blood, a motif of roughly 8 highly homologous TCR beta variants appeared characteristic.

The sequencing sample was made of blood, either unsorted or a sorted T cell fraction (not recorded which). The TCR was taken from a male donor with ankylosing spondylitis. The V gene is TRBV4-3, the J gene TRBJ2-2; 11 bases agree with TRBD2. CDR3 protein: CASSQAVSGRGTGELFF. The CDR3 bases are TGCGCCAGCAGCCAGGCGGTTAGCGGGAGGGGCACCGGGGAGCTGTTTTTT.